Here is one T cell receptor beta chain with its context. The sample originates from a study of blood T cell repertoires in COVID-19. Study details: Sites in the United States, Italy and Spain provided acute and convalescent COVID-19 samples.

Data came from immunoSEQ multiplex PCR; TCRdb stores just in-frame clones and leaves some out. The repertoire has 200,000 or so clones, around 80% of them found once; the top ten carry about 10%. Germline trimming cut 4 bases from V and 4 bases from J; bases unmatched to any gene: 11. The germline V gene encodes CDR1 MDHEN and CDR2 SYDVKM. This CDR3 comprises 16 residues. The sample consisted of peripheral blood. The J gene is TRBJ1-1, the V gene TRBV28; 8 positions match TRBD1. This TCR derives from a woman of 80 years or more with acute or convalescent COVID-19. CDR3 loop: CASSSTDRDYGTEAFF. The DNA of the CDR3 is TGTGCCAGCAGTTCGACGGACAGGGATTACGGCACTGAAGCTTTCTTT.